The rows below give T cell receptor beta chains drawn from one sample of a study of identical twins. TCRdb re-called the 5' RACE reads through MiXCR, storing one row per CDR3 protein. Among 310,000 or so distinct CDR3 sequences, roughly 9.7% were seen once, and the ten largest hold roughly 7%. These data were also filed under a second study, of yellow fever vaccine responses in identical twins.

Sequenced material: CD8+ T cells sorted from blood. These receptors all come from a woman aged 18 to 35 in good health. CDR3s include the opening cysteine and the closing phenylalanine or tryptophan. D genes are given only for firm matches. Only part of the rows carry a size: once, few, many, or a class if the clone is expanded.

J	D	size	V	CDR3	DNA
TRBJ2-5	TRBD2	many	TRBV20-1	CSARDSNNGLAGVMGETQYF	TGCAGTGCTAGGGATTCTAACAACGGTCTAGCGGGAGTAATGGGAGAGACCCAGTACTTC
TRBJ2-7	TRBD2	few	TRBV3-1	CASSRGGGLLGSSYEQYF	TGTGCCAGCAGCCGAGGCGGGGGGCTGCTCGGCTCTTCCTACGAGCAGTACTTC
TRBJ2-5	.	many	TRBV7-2	CASSPGGGNQETQYF	TGTGCCAGCAGCCCAGGTGGCGGGAACCAAGAGACCCAGTACTTC
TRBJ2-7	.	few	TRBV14	CAGVLGVYAFPPQDEQYF	TGTGCCGGCGTACTAGGGGTCTATGCGTTTCCCCCGCAGGACGAGCAGTACTTC
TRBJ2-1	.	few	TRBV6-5	CASSQPGNEQFF	TGTGCCAGCAGTCAGCCGGGTAATGAGCAGTTCTTC
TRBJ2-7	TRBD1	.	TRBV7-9	CASSSDREGDEQYF	TGTGCCAGCAGCTCGGACAGGGAAGGGGACGAGCAGTACTTC
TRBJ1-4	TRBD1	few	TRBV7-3	CASSPGQGSEKLFF	TGTGCCAGCAGCCCGGGACAGGGGAGTGAAAAACTGTTTTTT
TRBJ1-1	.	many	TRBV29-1	CSGLVGGAHTEAFF	TGCAGTGGGCTTGTGGGGGGCGCTCACACTGAAGCTTTCTTT
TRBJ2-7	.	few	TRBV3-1	CASCQEGPRGYEQYF	TGTGCCTCCTGCCAAGAGGGGCCTCGGGGTTACGAGCAGTACTTC
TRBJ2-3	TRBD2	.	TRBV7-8	CASSWAGRGGDTDTQYF	TGTGCCAGCAGCTGGGCAGGTCGGGGGGGAGACACAGATACGCAGTATTTT
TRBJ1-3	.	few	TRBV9	CASSAFKSSGNTIYF	TGTGCCAGCAGCGCATTCAAGAGCTCTGGAAACACCATATATTTT
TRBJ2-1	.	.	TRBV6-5	CASSYDSQNEQFF	TGTGCCAGCAGTTACGACAGCCAGAATGAGCAGTTCTTC
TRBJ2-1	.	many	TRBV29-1	CSVERGYNEQFF	TGCAGCGTTGAACGCGGATACAATGAGCAGTTCTTC
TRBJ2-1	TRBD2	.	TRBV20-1	CSARAWREGSSNEQFF	TGCAGTGCTAGAGCGTGGCGGGAGGGATCTAGCAATGAGCAGTTCTTC
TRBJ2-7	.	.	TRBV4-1	CASGQGGNYEQYF	TGCGCCAGCGGGCAAGGCGGGAATTACGAGCAGTACTTC
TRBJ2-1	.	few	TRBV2	CASSEGQVHNEQFF	TGTGCCAGCAGTGAGGGGCAAGTCCACAATGAGCAGTTCTTC
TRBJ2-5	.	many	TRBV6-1	CASQAGQYQETQYF	TGTGCCAGCCAAGCGGGACAGTACCAAGAGACCCAGTACTTC
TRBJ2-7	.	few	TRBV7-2	CASSEDGPYEQYF	TGTGCCAGCAGCGAGGACGGGCCCTACGAGCAGTACTTC
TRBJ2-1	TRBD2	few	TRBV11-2	CASSPRPSGGAGNEQFF	TGTGCCAGCAGCCCGAGACCGAGCGGGGGGGCGGGAAATGAGCAGTTCTTC
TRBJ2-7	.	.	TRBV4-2	CASSKDTYPEQYF	TGTGCCAGCAGCAAAGACACATACCCGGAGCAGTACTTC
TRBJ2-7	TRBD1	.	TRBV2	CASLDRGLQYF	TGTGCCAGCCTGGACAGGGGACTTCAGTACTTC
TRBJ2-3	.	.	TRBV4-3	CASSQSAGQDTQYF	TGCGCCAGCAGCCAGAGCGCGGGTCAGGATACGCAGTATTTT
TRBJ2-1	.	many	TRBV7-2	CASSTTAPYNEQFF	TGTGCCAGCAGCACGACTGCTCCTTACAATGAGCAGTTCTTC
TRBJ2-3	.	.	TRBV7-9	CASSSLADTQYF	TGTGCCAGCAGCTCATTAGCGGATACGCAGTATTTT
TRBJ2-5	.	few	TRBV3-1	CASSQYQETQYF	TGTGCCAGCAGCCAATACCAAGAGACCCAGTACTTC
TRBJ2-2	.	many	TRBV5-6	CASRHPTGELFF	TGTGCCAGCAGGCACCCAACTGGGGAGCTGTTTTTT
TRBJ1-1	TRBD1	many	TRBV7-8	CASSAWDSPNEAFF	TGTGCCAGCAGCGCCTGGGACAGCCCAAATGAAGCTTTCTTT
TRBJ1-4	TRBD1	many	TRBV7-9	CASSPHGQGGDEKLFF	TGTGCCAGCAGCCCTCACGGACAGGGAGGAGATGAAAAACTGTTTTTT
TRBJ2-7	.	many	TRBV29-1	CSVAVPLTYEQYF	TGCAGCGTTGCAGTCCCCCTTACCTACGAGCAGTACTTC
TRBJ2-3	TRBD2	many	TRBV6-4	CASSDSGESTDTQYF	TGTGCCAGCAGTGATAGCGGGGAGAGCACAGATACGCAGTATTTT
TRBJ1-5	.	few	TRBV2	CASSPRVGGNQPQHF	TGTGCCAGCAGTCCCAGGGTTGGGGGCAATCAGCCCCAGCATTTT
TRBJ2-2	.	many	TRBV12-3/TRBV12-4	CASSQGEGELFF	TGTGCCAGCAGCCAAGGGGAGGGGGAGCTGTTTTTT
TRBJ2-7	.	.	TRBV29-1	CSVVATGYYEQYF	TGCAGCGTTGTTGCAACAGGGTATTACGAGCAGTACTTC
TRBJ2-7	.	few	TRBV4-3	CASSQDYALKGLEQYF	TGCGCCAGCAGCCAAGATTATGCCCTCAAGGGCCTCGAGCAGTACTTC
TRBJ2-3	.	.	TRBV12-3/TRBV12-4	CASSPKGGLGGDTQYF	TGTGCCAGCAGTCCCAAGGGGGGACTGGGGGGTGATACGCAGTATTTT
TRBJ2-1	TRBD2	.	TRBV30	CAWSVVLAGIRNEQFF	TGTGCCTGGAGTGTTGTACTAGCGGGGATAAGGAATGAGCAGTTCTTC
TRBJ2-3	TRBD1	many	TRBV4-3	CASSPGTGVTDTQYF	TGCGCCAGCAGCCCGGGGACAGGGGTCACAGATACGCAGTATTTT
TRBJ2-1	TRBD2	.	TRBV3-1	CASSQRLAGTSSYNEQFF	TGTGCCAGCAGCCAACGACTAGCGGGGACGAGCTCCTACAATGAGCAGTTCTTC
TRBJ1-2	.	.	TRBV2	CASTGGSSFYGYTF	TGTGCCAGCACGGGGGGGTCTAGCTTCTATGGCTACACCTTC